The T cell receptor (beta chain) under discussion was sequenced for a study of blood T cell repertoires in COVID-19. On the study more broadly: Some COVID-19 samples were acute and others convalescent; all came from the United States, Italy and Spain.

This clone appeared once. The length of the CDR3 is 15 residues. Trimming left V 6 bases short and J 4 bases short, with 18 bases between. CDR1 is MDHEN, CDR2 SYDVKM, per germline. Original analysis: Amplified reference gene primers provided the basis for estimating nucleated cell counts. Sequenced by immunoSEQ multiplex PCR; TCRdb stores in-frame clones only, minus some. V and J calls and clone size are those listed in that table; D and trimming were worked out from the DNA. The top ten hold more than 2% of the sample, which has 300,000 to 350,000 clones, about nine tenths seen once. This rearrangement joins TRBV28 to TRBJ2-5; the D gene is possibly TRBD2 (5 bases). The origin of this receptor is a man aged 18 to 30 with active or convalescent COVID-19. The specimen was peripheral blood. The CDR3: CASSSRARAVETQYF. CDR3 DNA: TGTGCCAGCAGCTCCCGGGCGAGGGCCGTAGAGACCCAGTACTTC.